The entry that follows covers one T cell receptor beta chain sequence. Its specificity is not known. This sample stems from a study of beta chain features in type 1 diabetes. Study context: Age, gender, cell numbers and subset yield matched between patients and controls. Findings and caveats of the study: A moderate, significant TCRB CDR3 shortening appeared in type 1 diabetes across four CD4+ subsets. In comparison with healthy donors, patients had naive, central memory and Treg TCRB repertoires that appeared more similar.

CDR1 and CDR2 from the germline V gene are SEHNR and FQNEAQ (reference sequence). The V gene lost 2 bases and the J gene lost 6 bases, with 9 bases spanning the gap. This CDR3 is built from 13 residues. Per donor, one heparinised blood draw averaged approximately 120 mL. Expressed TCRB transcripts were sequenced because the isolated RNA had all been reverse transcribed beforehand. Profiling relied on immunoSEQ multiplex PCR, and the TCRdb table lists in-frame clones only, not all of them. The data hold fewer than 300,000 clones, with 11% observed a single time. The sequenced sample was naive CD4+ T cells from blood. The chain joins TRBV7-9 to TRBJ2-3; D is possibly TRBD2 (6 bases). The TCR comes from a man aged 25 to 45 with type 1 diabetes. CDR3 nucleotide sequence: TGTGCCAGCAGCTTAACTGCGGGGGATACGCAGTATTTT. Protein sequence: CASSLTAGDTQYF.